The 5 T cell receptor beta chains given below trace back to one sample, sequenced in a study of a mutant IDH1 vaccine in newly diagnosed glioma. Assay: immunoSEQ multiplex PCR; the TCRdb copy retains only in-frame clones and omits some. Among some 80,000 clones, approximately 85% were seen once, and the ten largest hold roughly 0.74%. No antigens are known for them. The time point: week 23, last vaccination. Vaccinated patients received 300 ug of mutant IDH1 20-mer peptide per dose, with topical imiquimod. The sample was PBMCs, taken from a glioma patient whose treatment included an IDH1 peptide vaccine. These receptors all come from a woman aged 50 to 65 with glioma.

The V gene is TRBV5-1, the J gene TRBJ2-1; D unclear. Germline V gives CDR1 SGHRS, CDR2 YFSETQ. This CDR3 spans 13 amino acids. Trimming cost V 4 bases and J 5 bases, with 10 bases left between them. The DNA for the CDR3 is TGCGCCAGCAGCCTACACACCAACAATGAGCAGTTCTTC. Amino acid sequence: CASSLHTNNEQFF.

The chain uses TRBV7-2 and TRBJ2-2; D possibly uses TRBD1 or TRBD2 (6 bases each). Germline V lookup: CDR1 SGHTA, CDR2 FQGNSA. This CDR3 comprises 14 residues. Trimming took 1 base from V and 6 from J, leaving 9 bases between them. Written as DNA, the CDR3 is TGTGCCAGCAGCTTAGTGGGGGGCCCCGGGGAGCTGTTTTTT. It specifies CASSLVGGPGELFF.

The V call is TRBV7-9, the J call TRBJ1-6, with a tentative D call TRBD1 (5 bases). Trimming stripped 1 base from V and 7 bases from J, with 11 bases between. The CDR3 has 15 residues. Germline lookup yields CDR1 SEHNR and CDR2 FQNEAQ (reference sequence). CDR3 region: CASSLGEGINSPLHF. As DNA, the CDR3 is TGTGCCAGCAGCTTAGGGGAGGGGATAAATTCACCCCTCCACTTT.

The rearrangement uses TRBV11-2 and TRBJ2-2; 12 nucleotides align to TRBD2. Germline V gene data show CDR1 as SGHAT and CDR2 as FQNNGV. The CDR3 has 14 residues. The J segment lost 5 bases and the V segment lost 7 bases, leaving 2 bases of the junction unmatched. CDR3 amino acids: CASNLAGGTGELFF. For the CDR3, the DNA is TGTGCCAGCAACCTAGCGGGAGGGACCGGGGAGCTGTTTTTT.

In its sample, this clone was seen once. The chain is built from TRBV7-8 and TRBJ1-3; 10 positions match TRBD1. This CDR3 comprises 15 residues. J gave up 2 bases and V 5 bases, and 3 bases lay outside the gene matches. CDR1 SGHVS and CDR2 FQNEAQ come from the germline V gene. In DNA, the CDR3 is TGTGCCAGCAGCCGAGGACAGGGGGCTGGAAACACCATATATTTT. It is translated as CASSRGQGAGNTIYF.